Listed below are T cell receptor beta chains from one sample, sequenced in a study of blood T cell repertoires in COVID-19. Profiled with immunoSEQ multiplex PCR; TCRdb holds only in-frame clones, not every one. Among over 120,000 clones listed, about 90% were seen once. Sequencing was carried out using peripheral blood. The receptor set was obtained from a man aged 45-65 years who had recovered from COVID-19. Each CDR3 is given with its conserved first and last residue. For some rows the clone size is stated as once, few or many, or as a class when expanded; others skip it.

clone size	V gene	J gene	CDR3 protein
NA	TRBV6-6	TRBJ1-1	CASSHSQGARRTEAFF
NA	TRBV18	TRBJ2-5	CASSPGAGGEETQYF
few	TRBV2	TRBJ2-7	CASSEALGQGLRSYEQYF
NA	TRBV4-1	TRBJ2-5	CASSQGAGETQYF
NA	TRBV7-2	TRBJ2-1	CASSPGGHYNEQFF
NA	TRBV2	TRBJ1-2	CASSEGGPNYGYTF
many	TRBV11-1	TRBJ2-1	CASSLAFRYNEQFF
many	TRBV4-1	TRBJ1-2	CASSHDRVMDGYTF
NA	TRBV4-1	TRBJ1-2	CASSPQGGGERWGYTF
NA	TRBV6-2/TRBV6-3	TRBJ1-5	CASSRRQGTDQPQHF
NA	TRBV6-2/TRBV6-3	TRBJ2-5	CASSYSLAGTQETQYF
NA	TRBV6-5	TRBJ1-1	CASSYTTGPLNTEAFF
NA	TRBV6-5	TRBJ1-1	CASSRDRGMNTEAFF
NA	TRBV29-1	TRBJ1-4	CSATSKGFRSEKLFF
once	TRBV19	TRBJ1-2	CASREGHDGYTF
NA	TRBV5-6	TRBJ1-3	CASSLEGQGTGNTIYF
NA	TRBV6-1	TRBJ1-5	CASSEATDPLSNQPQHF
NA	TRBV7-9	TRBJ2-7	CASSAGGSLRYEQYF
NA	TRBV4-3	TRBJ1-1	CASSQISEGIYSRANTEAFF
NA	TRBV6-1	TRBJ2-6	CASSDPNRVLSNVLTF
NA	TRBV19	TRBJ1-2	CASRLGQSELYGYTF
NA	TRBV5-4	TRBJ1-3	CASSEQGTGNTIYF
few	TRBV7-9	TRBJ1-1	CASSHSRGSTEAFF